Given below is one T cell receptor beta chain in context. CDR3 length: 15 residues. Germline CDR1 is MNHEY and CDR2 is SMNVEV (reference sequence). Trimming took off 6 bases at V and 8 bases at J, with 20 bases between the two ends. The data derive from a study of T cell changes during pregnancy in multiple sclerosis. Assay: immunoSEQ multiplex PCR; the TCRdb copy retains only in-frame clones and omits some. The sample includes some 75,000 clones, nearly 95% seen only once; the top ten take more than 0.95%. The TCR sequence derives from a female donor with multiple sclerosis, enrolled in a pregnancy study. V and J are TRBV27 and TRBJ2-1; D gene uncertain. Source: peripheral blood, taken in the second trimester of pregnancy. The CDR3 loop reads CASRGEPTPHDEQFF. As DNA, the CDR3 is TGTGCCAGCAGGGGCGAGCCGACGCCGCACGATGAGCAGTTCTTC.